This TCR beta chain was retrieved from a study of T cells in Graves' hyperthyroidism and ophthalmopathy. Points from the study as a whole: Among clonotypes expanded in thyroid above 0.001, most were also found in blood.

In the case of this clonotype: Its matching antigen is unknown.

It was RNA transcripts that yielded the amplified TCR beta CDR3 regions. The TCR CDR3 was amplified in a first-round RT-PCR using the HTBI primer set. Via MiXCR, TCRdb re-called the multiplex PCR reads, giving one row per CDR3 protein. The table lists hundreds of thousands of distinct CDR3 sequences, about 16% of them singletons. Ophthalmopathy patients had moderate-to-severe active disease, CAS ≥3, NOSPECS ≥4, and disease duration under 3 months. Any patient presenting with uncontrolled infection, other autoimmune disease, pregnancy or lactation was left out. The authors obtained PBMCs from over 7.5 ml of fresh peripheral blood. The TCR sequence derives from a woman between 55 and 75 years old with Graves' ophthalmopathy. Sequencing was carried out using blood.

CDR3 sequence (DNA): TGCAGTGGCATAGGCGTCAATGAGCAGTTCTTC. As protein: CSGIGVNEQFF. The chain recombines TRBV20-1 with TRBJ2-1; D gene uncertain. Per the germline V gene, CDR1 is DFQATT and CDR2 is SNEGSKA (reference sequence). The V end lost 7 bases, the J end lost 6 bases, and 10 bases lay between the germline ends. The CDR3 is made up of 11 amino acids.